Listed below are T cell receptor beta chains from one sample, sequenced in a study of blood T cell repertoires in COVID-19. Sequencing used immunoSEQ multiplex PCR; TCRdb keeps in-frame clones, though not all of them. The sample contains under 95,000 clones, over 65% of which appear only once. What was sequenced was peripheral blood. These receptors were collected from a man between 45 and 60 years old with active or convalescent COVID-19. CDR3s include the opening cysteine and the closing phenylalanine or tryptophan. The D gene is left open where the match is weak. Rows may omit the clone size; those that give it use once, few, many or a size class.

>TRBV6-2/TRBV6-3|TRBJ1-2|TRBD1|.
TGTGCCAGCAGTGCCCCAGGGGGCCACTATGGCTACACCTTC
CASSAPGGHYGYTF
>TRBV2|TRBJ1-6|TRBD1|.
TGTGCCAGCACAGGGACAGCTGGGTGGACTAATTCACCCCTCCACTTT
CASTGTAGWTNSPLHF
>TRBV19|TRBJ2-3|TRBD1|.
TGTGCCAGTACCCCTTGGACAGGGGGCGGGTCAGATACGCAGTATTTT
CASTPWTGGGSDTQYF
>TRBV7-3|TRBJ2-3|.|.
TGTGCCAGCAGCTTAACGTACCAGAACGCGCAGTATTTT
CASSLTYQNAQYF
>TRBV5-6|TRBJ2-2|TRBD1|.
TGTGCCAGCAGCCCGGGAACAGGGGCGAACACCGGGGAGCTGTTTTTT
CASSPGTGANTGELFF
>TRBV7-2|TRBJ2-6|.|.
TGTGCCAGCAGCTTGAAGCGTAGCTCTGGGGCCAACGTCCTGACTTTC
CASSLKRSSGANVLTF
>TRBV7-2|TRBJ1-5|.|few
TGTGCCAGCAGCATTACAGGGATGCTGCCCCAGCATTTT
CASSITGMLPQHF
>TRBV5-1|TRBJ2-3|TRBD2|.
TGCGCCAGCAGCCTAGGACTAGCCCTAGATACGCAGTATTTT
CASSLGLALDTQYF
>TRBV7-3|TRBJ1-1|.|.
TGTGCCAGCAGCTTACAGGGGATCCCTGAAGCTTTCTTT
CASSLQGIPEAFF
>TRBV5-1|TRBJ2-5|.|few
TGCGCCAGCAGCTTGGAAAGTAGGACTGAGACCCAGTACTTC
CASSLESRTETQYF
>TRBV19|TRBJ2-7|TRBD2|.
TGTGCCAGTAGTATCGGGGGAGGGACCTACGAGCAGTACTTC
CASSIGGGTYEQYF
>TRBV9|TRBJ2-2|TRBD2|many
TGTGCCAGCAGCGGGTCTAGCGGGTGGGGGAACACCGGGGAGCTGTTTTTT
CASSGSSGWGNTGELFF
>TRBV4-3|TRBJ1-5|.|.
TGCGCCAGCAGCCAAGATTTTCGGAGCAATCAGCCCCAGCATTTT
CASSQDFRSNQPQHF
>TRBV5-1|TRBJ2-1|.|.
TGCGCCAGCAGCTTTCTGGGGCAGAGCTCCTACAATGAGCAGTTCTTC
CASSFLGQSSYNEQFF
>TRBV14|TRBJ1-1|TRBD1|once
TGTGCCAGCGGGCAGGGGGTCTTCACTGAAGCTTTCTTT
CASGQGVFTEAFF
>TRBV11-2|TRBJ1-3|TRBD1|.
TGTGCCAGCAGCTCTTGGACAGGATCCTCTGGAAACACCATATATTTT
CASSSWTGSSGNTIYF
>TRBV5-6|TRBJ1-4|TRBD1|.
TGTGCCAGCAGCCGAGTTAGGGACAGGGGGCGAACTAATGAAAAACTGTTTTTT
CASSRVRDRGRTNEKLFF
>TRBV19|TRBJ2-3|TRBD2|.
TGTGCCAGTAGTATCCCCGTAGCGGGGGGTTCAGATACGCAGTATTTT
CASSIPVAGGSDTQYF
>TRBV29-1|TRBJ2-1|TRBD1|.
TGCAGCGCTGGACAGGACAATGAGCAGTTCTTC
CSAGQDNEQFF
>TRBV18|TRBJ2-5|.|once
TGTGCCAGCTCATCAGCCGGGGGGCCGGGAGAGACCCAGTACTTC
CASSSAGGPGETQYF
>TRBV13|TRBJ2-5|.|.
TGTGCCAGCAGCTTAGCGGGGGTGAAGTACCAAGAGACCCAGTACTTC
CASSLAGVKYQETQYF
>TRBV9|TRBJ1-5|TRBD1|.
TGTGCCAGCAGTCGAACAGGGGCCCAGCCCCAGCATTTT
CASSRTGAQPQHF